Shown below are 17 T cell receptor beta chains from a single sample sequenced in a study of somatic mutations in cytotoxic T cells in rheumatoid arthritis. Profiling relied on immunoSEQ multiplex PCR, and the TCRdb table lists in-frame clones only, not all of them. Among about 23,000 clones listed, 65% to 85% were seen once. Sequencing was done on a sample of CD8+ T cells sorted from blood. These receptors came from an adult with rheumatoid arthritis.

This clone came up a few times. This sequence joins TRBV29-1 and TRBJ1-1; TRBD1 agrees at 7 bases. V dropped 6 bases and J dropped 6; count of bases not matched to a gene: 4. The CDR3 has 11 amino acids. Per the germline V gene, CDR1 is SQVTM and CDR2 is ANQGSEA. The CDR3 loop reads CSVWTGAEAFF. The CDR3 bases are TGCAGCGTGTGGACAGGAGCTGAAGCTTTCTTT.

The V call is TRBV18, the J call TRBJ1-2, with unresolved D. The CDR3 runs 13 residues. CDR1 and CDR2 (germline): KGHSH, LQKENI. V shed 2 bases and J shed 2 bases, with 6 bases lying between them. CDR3: CASSPAKNYGYTF. CDR3 coding DNA: TGTGCCAGCTCACCAGCGAAAAACTATGGCTACACCTTC.

V and J are TRBV7-9 and TRBJ1-2; 9 bases match TRBD1. CDR3 size: 17 residues. CDR1 and CDR2 from the germline V gene are SEHNR and FQNEAQ (reference sequence). V lost 1 base, J lost 5 bases, and 11 bases stayed unmatched. CDR3 sequence reads: CASSLEGTGTYWYGYTF. The CDR3 DNA reads as TGTGCCAGCAGCTTAGAGGGGACAGGGACCTATTGGTATGGCTACACCTTC. The variable domain in full, completed from reference TRBV7-9 and TRBJ1-2, reads DTGVSQNPRHKITKRGQNVTFRCDPISEHNRLYWYRQTLGQGPEFLTYFQNEAQLEKSRLLSDRFSAERPKGSFSTLEIQRTEQGDSAMYLCASSLEGTGTYWYGYTFGSGTRLTVV.

The chain joins TRBV5-1 to TRBJ2-1; D not certain. Trimming took off 6 bases at V and 4 bases at J, with 14 bases between the two ends. Per germline, CDR1 SGHRS and CDR2 YFSETQ. This CDR3 is 14 amino acids long. CDR3 DNA: TGCGCCAGCAAGAAGGCCGTACTATACAATGAGCAGTTCTTC. Amino acid sequence: CASKKAVLYNEQFF.

This rearrangement joins TRBV5-6 to TRBJ1-3; D gene uncertain. CDR3 length: 14 residues. V lost 3 bases and J 0 bases, leaving 7 bases between the germline ends. Germline V CDR1 and CDR2: SGHDT, YYEEEE. The CDR3 coding sequence is TGTGCCAGCAGCTCCGGTAGCTCTGGAAACACCATATATTTT. The encoded protein is CASSSGSSGNTIYF. Full variable domain (missing parts from reference TRBV5-6 and TRBJ1-3): DAGVTQSPTHLIKTRGQQVTLRCSPKSGHDTVSWYQQALGQGPQFIFQYYEEEERQRGNFPDRFSGHQFPNYSSELNVNALLLGDSALYLCASSSGSSGNTIYFGEGSWLTVV.

The genes are TRBV9 and TRBJ2-4; perhaps D is TRBD1 or TRBD2 (5 bases each). V was pared by 4 bases and J by 2 bases, with 13 bases between. This CDR3 is 15 amino acids long. CDR1 and CDR2 (germline): SGDLS, YYNGEE. The CDR3 protein is CASSPREGPKNIQYF. The CDR3 DNA reads as TGTGCCAGCAGCCCCCGTGAGGGGCCCAAAAACATTCAGTACTTC. The whole variable domain, filled in from reference TRBV9 and TRBJ2-4, reads DSGVTQTPKHLITATGQRVTLRCSPRSGDLSVYWYQQSLDQGLQFLIQYYNGEERAKGNILERFSAQQFPDLHSELNLSSLELGDSALYFCASSPREGPKNIQYFGAGTRLSVL.

This clone appeared once. This sequence joins TRBV19 and TRBJ2-1; TRBD2 matches at 9 bases. The V gene's germline CDR1 is LNHDA and CDR2 SQIVND (reference sequence). The CDR3 spans 16 residues. V dropped 1 base and J dropped 7; count of bases not matched to a gene: 8. This CDR3 reads CASSIGPASGVNEQFF. Written as DNA, the CDR3 is TGTGCCAGTAGTATAGGTCCGGCTAGCGGGGTTAATGAGCAGTTCTTC.

The chain combines TRBV5-4 with TRBJ2-1; 8 bases align to TRBD2. Losses at the gene ends were 4 bases for V and 1 base for J; bases not matched to a gene: 10. CDR1 and CDR2 (germline): SGHNT, YYREEE (reference sequence). CDR3 length: 17 amino acids. The CDR3: CASSGPPGLVSYNEQFF. The CDR3 region has the DNA TGTGCCAGCAGCGGACCCCCGGGACTAGTGTCCTACAATGAGCAGTTCTTC.

This rearrangement joins TRBV2 to TRBJ2-1; TRBD2 matches 10 bases. Germline V gene data show CDR1 as SNHLY and CDR2 as FYNNEI. This CDR3 comprises 18 residues. Germline trimming cut 2 bases from V and 2 bases from J; bases unmatched to any gene: 9. In DNA, the CDR3 is TGTGCCAGCAGTGAAAGGTACGCTAGCGGGGGTACCTACAATGAGCAGTTCTTC. Protein: CASSERYASGGTYNEQFF.

The V and J genes are TRBV5-6 and TRBJ1-1, with a weak D call TRBD1 (6 bases). The V and J ends lost 2 bases and 4 bases respectively, with 9 bases between them. There are 13 residues in the CDR3. The germline V gene encodes CDR1 SGHDT and CDR2 YYEEEE. CDR3 in amino acids: CASSLGGGTEAFF. The CDR3 region has the DNA TGTGCCAGCAGCTTAGGGGGGGGCACTGAAGCTTTCTTT.

This clone occurred a few times. The chain joins TRBV4-1 to TRBJ2-1, with D perhaps matching TRBD2 (7 bases). Trimming stripped 1 base from V and 2 bases from J, with 12 bases between. The CDR3 consists of 16 residues. From germline, CDR1 is MGHRA and CDR2 YSYEKL. Here the CDR3 DNA reads TGCGCCAGCAGCCAAGCGGGGGGCAGGGCCTACAATGAGCAGTTCTTC. Amino acid sequence: CASSQAGGRAYNEQFF.

The V call is TRBV5-1, the J call TRBJ2-2; D possibly corresponds to TRBD2 (6 bases). CDR1 is SGHRS, CDR2 YFSETQ, per germline. The CDR3 contains 20 residues. Trimming cost V 1 base and J 0 bases, with 22 bases left between them. CDR3 DNA sequence: TGCGCCAGCAGCTTGCGGGTGGTTAGCGGAACTTTCGCGAACACCGGGGAGCTGTTTTTT. This sequence encodes CASSLRVVSGTFANTGELFF.

The chain employs TRBV11-2 and TRBJ1-2; D ambiguous. There are 14 residues in the CDR3. Germline CDR1 SGHAT, CDR2 FQNNGV. V dropped 1 base and J dropped 3 bases, with 9 bases sitting between them. The CDR3 here is CASSLGPPDYGYTF. The CDR3 DNA is TGTGCCAGCAGCTTAGGACCCCCGGACTATGGCTACACCTTC.

This sequence joins TRBV18 and TRBJ2-3; D unresolved. Trimming pared 1 base from V and 4 bases from J, leaving 12 bases between. The CDR3 loop spans 15 amino acids. Germline V gives CDR1 KGHSH, CDR2 LQKENI. CDR3 in amino acids: CASSPLGSAADTQYF. The CDR3 DNA reads TGTGCCAGCTCACCACTGGGCAGCGCGGCAGATACGCAGTATTTT.

The gene calls are TRBV18 and TRBJ2-2; D remains unclear. The length of the CDR3 is 11 residues. V was cut by 3 bases and J by 7 bases, with 3 bases left in between. From germline, CDR1 is KGHSH and CDR2 LQKENI. This CDR3 reads CASSPDGELFF. The CDR3 nucleotides are TGTGCCAGCTCACCGGACGGGGAGCTGTTTTTT.

The CDR3 DNA sequence: TGTGCCAGCAGCTTATTGGGGGACATTCAGTACTTC. Translation: CASSLLGDIQYF. This rearrangement joins TRBV7-6 to TRBJ2-4, with D perhaps given as TRBD1 or TRBD2 (5 bases each). CDR1 is SGHVS, CDR2 FNYEAQ, per germline. This CDR3 comprises 12 residues. The V and J ends lost 2 bases and 8 bases respectively, with 7 bases between them.

The chain has TRBV5-6 and TRBJ2-3; no clear D. The CDR3 length is 17 residues. The V end lost 0 bases, the J end lost 1 base, and 15 bases lay between the germline ends. Germline V CDR1 and CDR2: SGHDT, YYEEEE. This chain's CDR3 is CASSLASSTPRTDTQYF. CDR3 DNA: TGTGCCAGCAGCTTGGCGTCGTCTACCCCCCGCACAGATACGCAGTATTTT.